Shown below are 28 T cell receptor beta chains from a single sample sequenced in a study of CD8 T cells in ankylosing spondylitis. General study points: There was a TCR beta motif, made of fewer than 10 highly homologous variants, that appeared characteristic of ankylosing spondylitis blood.

Their cognate antigens are unknown. TCRdb called the 5' RACE reads again in MiXCR, with one record for every CDR3 protein. This sample carries roughly 370,000 distinct CDR3 sequences, around 22% of them seen once, and the ten largest clones take around 17%. The specimen sequenced was blood, either unsorted or a sorted T cell fraction (not recorded which). The source is a male donor with ankylosing spondylitis.

This sequence joins TRBV6-1 and TRBJ2-3; 8 bases align to TRBD2. Germline V lookup: CDR1 MNHNS, CDR2 SASEGT. V gave up 5 bases and J gave up 0 bases; unmatched junction bases: 7. The CDR3 is 16 residues long. The CDR3 spells CASSIVAGPSTDTQYF. The CDR3, as DNA: TGTGCCAGCAGTATTGTAGCGGGACCGAGCACAGATACGCAGTATTTT.

This clonotype came up a few times. The chain recombines TRBV4-3 with TRBJ2-5, with D maybe TRBD2 (5 bases). Looked up from germline, CDR1 is LGHNA and CDR2 is YSLEER. Deletions cut 1 base from V and 5 bases from J, with 14 bases between. CDR3 length: 15 amino acids. CDR3 in DNA: TGCGCCAGCAGCCAAGGAGGGAAAGCAATCGAGACCCAGTACTTC. Translation: CASSQGGKAIETQYF.

This chain uses TRBV9 with TRBJ2-1, with 8 nucleotides matching TRBD2. The CDR3 is made up of 16 amino acids. The germline gives CDR1 SGDLS, CDR2 YYNGEE. Germline trimming cut 0 bases from V and 7 bases from J; bases unmatched to any gene: 9. The CDR3 sequence is CASSVALAGFFNEQFF. The CDR3 bases are TGTGCCAGCAGCGTAGCTTTAGCGGGATTCTTTAATGAGCAGTTCTTC.

This clonotype has more than one count but fewer than ten. This rearrangement joins TRBV9 to TRBJ2-5; D ambiguous. This CDR3 region has 12 residues. CDR1 and CDR2 (germline): SGDLS, YYNGEE. The germline V and J ends were trimmed by 5 bases and 5 bases, with 10 bases remaining between them. The CDR3 reads CASSVVGETQYF. The CDR3 coding sequence is TGTGCCAGCAGTGTCGTGGGTGAGACCCAGTACTTC.

This clonotype was detected only a few times. The rearrangement uses TRBV29-1 and TRBJ2-2, with a weak D call TRBD1 (5 bases). This CDR3 has 13 amino acids. Germline V gives CDR1 SQVTM, CDR2 ANQGSEA. Trimming took 7 bases from V and 10 from J, leaving 19 bases between them. CDR3 amino acids: CSAGAGFGPELFF. CDR3 nucleotides: TGCAGCGCTGGGGCAGGGTTTGGTCCGGAGCTGTTTTTT.

The chain combines TRBV5-1 with TRBJ2-7; 9 bases fit TRBD2. The CDR3 is 15 amino acids. Trimming removed 6 bases from V and 4 bases from J; junction bases left unmatched: 11. Germline CDR1 and CDR2: SGHRS and YFSETQ. CDR3 sequence reads: CASTPRNSGSYEQYF. CDR3 DNA: TGCGCCAGCACCCCCCGGAATAGCGGGAGTTACGAGCAGTACTTC.

This clonotype was observed a few times. This chain links TRBV2 with TRBJ2-1; 7 bases line up with TRBD2. The V and J ends lost 7 bases and 0 bases, in that order; junction bases with no gene match: 3. This CDR3 has 14 amino acids. Germline CDR1 is SNHLY and CDR2 is FYNNEI. CDR3 in amino acids: CASKGGSSYNEQFF. CDR3 in DNA: TGTGCCAGCAAAGGCGGGAGCTCCTACAATGAGCAGTTCTTC.

This clonotype was counted a few times. The chain links TRBV29-1 to TRBJ1-1; D is unresolved. Germline values: CDR1 SQVTM, CDR2 ANQGSEA. This CDR3 is 12 amino acids long. Between the trimmed V and J ends, which lost 3 bases and 6 bases, there was a span of 11 bases. The CDR3 region is CSVDLYSPEAFF. The CDR3 DNA reads as TGCAGCGTTGATCTTTACAGCCCTGAAGCTTTCTTT.

The gene calls are TRBV20-1 and TRBJ2-7, with 9 bases lining up with TRBD2. The germline V gene has CDR1 DFQATT and CDR2 SNEGSKA (reference sequence). V dropped 1 base and J dropped 5; count of bases not matched to a gene: 15. The CDR3 length is 17 residues. CDR3 bases: TGCAGTGCTAGAGGGGCGGGAGGGCCCGGATGGGAGGACGAGCAGTACTTC. Amino acid sequence: CSARGAGGPGWEDEQYF.

This clonotype was seen a handful of times. The chain carries TRBV3-1 and TRBJ2-1; 9 bases are shared with TRBD2. The CDR3 spans 15 residues. V lost 1 base, J lost 7 bases, and 5 bases stayed unmatched. Germline V gives CDR1 LGHDT, CDR2 YNNKEL (reference sequence). Here the CDR3 DNA reads TGTGCCAGCAGCCAAGTAGCGGGAGTGTTTAATGAGCAGTTCTTC. This encodes CASSQVAGVFNEQFF.

The chain combines TRBV5-1 with TRBJ2-7; TRBD1 might be the D (5 bases). Germline CDR1 is SGHRS and CDR2 is YFSETQ. V lost 7 bases, J lost 0 bases, and 14 bases lay in between. CDR3 length equals 14 residues. DNA for the CDR3: TGCGCCAGCTCCGTCACAGGCGACTCCTACGAGCAGTACTTC. Amino acids: CASSVTGDSYEQYF.

This clonotype came up many times. CDR3 loop: CASSSGGQGGQPQHF. CDR3 nucleotide sequence: TGTGCCAGCAGCTCGGGGGGACAGGGCGGTCAGCCCCAGCATTTT. J is TRBJ1-5 and V is TRBV5-6; 9 bases align to TRBD1. Germline CDR1 is SGHDT and CDR2 is YYEEEE. V was clipped by 3 bases and J by 6 bases; unmatched bases: 7. CDR3 size: 15 residues.

This clonotype appeared a few times. The genes are TRBV3-1 and TRBJ2-7, with a weak D call TRBD2 (6 bases). Germline V gene sequence: CDR1 LGHDT, CDR2 YNNKEL (reference sequence). V lost 1 base and J 5 bases, leaving 12 bases between the germline ends. The CDR3 length is 14 residues. CDR3 region: CASSQAGRSHEQYF. In DNA form, the CDR3 reads TGTGCCAGCAGCCAAGCGGGGAGGAGCCACGAGCAGTACTTC.

This clonotype was picked up a small number of times. The rearrangement uses TRBV7-9 and TRBJ2-1; D assignment may be TRBD1 or TRBD2 (5 bases each). There are 16 residues in the CDR3. V lost 5 bases to trimming and J lost 1 base, with 15 bases between them. The germline gives CDR1 SEHNR, CDR2 FQNEAQ (reference sequence). The CDR3 nucleotides are TGTGCCAGCAGCCCGCGTCTGGGGGTTTCCTACAATGAGCAGTTCTTC. Protein: CASSPRLGVSYNEQFF.

The genes are TRBV7-2 and TRBJ2-4; D not certain. Germline CDR1 and CDR2: SGHTA and FQGNSA. This CDR3 is built from 17 residues. V lost 1 base and J 0 bases, leaving 13 bases between the germline ends. The CDR3 coding sequence is TGTGCCAGCAGCTTAGTGCTCTCAAGGATAGCCAAAAACATTCAGTACTTC. Protein sequence: CASSLVLSRIAKNIQYF. The full variable domain, in which reference TRBV7-2 and TRBJ2-4 provide the parts outside the CDR3, is GAGVSQSPSNKVTEKGKDVELRCDPISGHTALYWYRQSLGQGLEFLIYFQGNSAPDKSGLPSDRFSAERTGGSVSTLTIQRTQQEDSAVYLCASSLVLSRIAKNIQYFGAGTRLSVL.

The J gene is TRBJ1-1, the V gene TRBV28; D not certain. The CDR3 has 13 amino acids. Trimming stripped 3 bases from V and 3 bases from J, with 8 bases between. Germline V lookup: CDR1 MDHEN, CDR2 SYDVKM. CDR3 in DNA: TGTGCCAGCAGTTTTGTTGGTTACACTGAAGCTTTCTTT. Amino acids: CASSFVGYTEAFF.

This sequence joins TRBV20-1 and TRBJ1-1; a weak D match, TRBD1 (6 bases). V lost 0 bases and J lost 5, with 16 bases in between. The CDR3 totals 15 residues. Looked up from germline, CDR1 is DFQATT and CDR2 is SNEGSKA (reference sequence). The CDR3 region is CSARDPDTQGTEAFF. In DNA, the CDR3 is TGCAGTGCTAGAGATCCTGACACCCAGGGGACTGAAGCTTTCTTT.

This clonotype has a handful of counts. The chain has TRBV10-3 and TRBJ2-3, with 12 bases identical to TRBD2. Unmatched junction bases numbered 0, after V lost 8 bases and J lost 0 bases. From germline, CDR1 is ENHRY and CDR2 SYGVKD. The CDR3 is 14 residues long. The CDR3 coding sequence is TGTGCCATCGGGACTAGCGGGAGCACAGATACGCAGTATTTT. It encodes CAIGTSGSTDTQYF.

The V and J genes are TRBV20-1 and TRBJ2-7, with 15 bases lining up with TRBD2. Germline loops: CDR1 DFQATT, CDR2 SNEGSKA (reference sequence). The CDR3 consists of 15 residues. The junction had 2 bases not matched to a gene; V was cut back by 5 bases and J by 0 bases. CDR3 sequence reads: CSAEGLAGGSYEQYF. The DNA for the CDR3 is TGCAGTGCTGAGGGACTAGCGGGGGGCTCCTACGAGCAGTACTTC.

Only a few counts were recorded for this clonotype. The CDR3 loop reads CSAQTGGSQPQHF. The CDR3 DNA is TGCAGTGCCCAAACGGGGGGCTCTCAGCCCCAGCATTTT. V is TRBV20-1 and J is TRBJ1-5; the D gene is possibly TRBD1 (6 bases). Germline values: CDR1 DFQATT, CDR2 SNEGSKA (reference sequence). Trimming left V 6 bases short and J 6 bases short, with 15 bases between. The CDR3 is 13 residues long.

This clonotype was seen a few times. In nucleotides, the CDR3 is TGCAGCGTTGGGGGGGCTAGCGGGAACAACGAGCAGTACTTC. Amino acid sequence: CSVGGASGNNEQYF. The chain uses TRBV29-1 and TRBJ2-7, with 9 bases identical to TRBD2. CDR3 length: 14 residues. Looked up from germline, CDR1 is SQVTM and CDR2 is ANQGSEA. Unmatched junction bases numbered 9, after V lost 4 bases and J lost 5 bases.

This clonotype occurred a few times. The chain has TRBV12-3 or TRBV12-4 and TRBJ2-4, with 7 bases identical to TRBD2. Trimming took 2 bases from V and 3 from J; bases not matched to a gene: 7. The CDR3 runs to 16 residues. The CDR3 sequence: CASSLRGGSVKNIQYF. CDR3 in DNA: TGTGCCAGCAGTTTAAGAGGCGGGAGTGTCAAAAACATTCAGTACTTC.

In its sample, this clonotype was seen a few times. J is TRBJ2-1 and V is TRBV11-2; 7 bases are shared with TRBD2. From germline, CDR1 is SGHAT and CDR2 FQNNGV. CDR3 length: 18 residues. J lost 3 bases, V lost 1 base, and 12 bases had no gene match. CDR3 loop: CASSLGFELAGIYNEQFF. CDR3 DNA sequence: TGTGCCAGCAGCTTAGGGTTCGAATTAGCGGGTATCTACAATGAGCAGTTCTTC. Using reference TRBV11-2 and TRBJ2-1 for the parts outside the CDR3, the full variable domain is EAGVAQSPRYKIIEKRQSVAFWCNPISGHATLYWYQQILGQGPKLLIQFQNNGVVDDSQLPKDRFSAERLKGVDSTLKIQPAKLEDSAVYLCASSLGFELAGIYNEQFFGPGTRLTVL.

The rearrangement uses TRBV20-1 and TRBJ2-1; D unclear. Germline V gives CDR1 DFQATT, CDR2 SNEGSKA (reference sequence). The CDR3 is 14 residues long. Deletions cut 4 bases from V and 8 bases from J, with 18 bases between. CDR3 DNA sequence: TGCAGTGCTATAGAATCACCAAGTGACGATGAGCAGTTCTTC. Its translation is CSAIESPSDDEQFF.

CDR3 DNA sequence: TGCAGCGTTGCGGTCTACACTGAAGCTTTCTTT. Protein product: CSVAVYTEAFF. J is TRBJ1-1 and V is TRBV29-1; D remains ambiguous. The germline V gene has CDR1 SQVTM and CDR2 ANQGSEA. This CDR3 comprises 11 residues. V shed 4 bases and J shed 3 bases, with 6 bases lying between them.

The chain combines TRBV3-1 with TRBJ2-1; D unclear. Looked up from germline, CDR1 is LGHDT and CDR2 is YNNKEL (reference sequence). The CDR3 extends over 13 amino acids. Trimming cost V 4 bases and J 5 bases, with 9 bases left between them. The CDR3 DNA is TGTGCCAGCAGCCGCGGCGCTGACAATGAGCAGTTCTTC. Encoded protein: CASSRGADNEQFF.

The V gene is TRBV6-1, the J gene TRBJ1-2; D uncertain. Between the trimmed V and J ends, which lost 1 base and 3 bases, there was a span of 6 bases. Germline CDR1 MNHNS, CDR2 SASEGT. This CDR3 is built from 13 residues. The CDR3 reads CASSEGTYYGYTF. CDR3 bases: TGTGCCAGCAGTGAAGGGACTTACTATGGCTACACCTTC.

This clonotype has ten or more counts. The chain couples TRBV5-1 to TRBJ2-1; D may be TRBD1 or TRBD2 (5 bases each). Trimming pared 8 bases from V and 4 bases from J, leaving 16 bases between. CDR1 is SGHRS and CDR2 is YFSETQ in the germline V gene. The length of the CDR3 is 14 residues. The CDR3 is CASSAGTAYNEQFF. CDR3 in DNA: TGCGCCAGTTCCGCCGGGACGGCATACAATGAGCAGTTCTTC.